A selection of T cell receptor beta chains follows, all from one sample in a study of T cells in Graves' hyperthyroidism and ophthalmopathy. A single record per CDR3 protein comes from TCRdb applying MiXCR to the multiplex PCR reads. Of fewer than 350,000 distinct CDR3 sequences detected, 13% to 15% appear once; the ten largest clones hold under 35%. Sequenced sample: blood. The receptors were gathered from a woman in her forties or fifties with Graves' hyperthyroidism that later progressed to Graves' ophthalmopathy. The CDR3 runs from the conserved cysteine through the conserved F or W. The D gene is left open where the match is weak. Only some rows state a clone size, as once, few, many or a class for expanded clones.

size: many
D: TRBD1
V: TRBV29-1
J: TRBJ1-1
CDR3: CSVAGGAVEAFF
DNA: TGCAGCGTTGCAGGGGGCGCCGTTGAAGCTTTCTTT

size: many
D: NA
V: TRBV11-1
J: TRBJ2-2
CDR3: CASSSTGTTGELFF
DNA: TGTGCCAGCAGCTCTACAGGGACCACCGGGGAGCTGTTTTTT

size: many
D: NA
V: TRBV15
J: TRBJ1-2
CDR3: CATSREAYGYTF
DNA: TGTGCCACCAGCAGAGAGGCCTATGGCTACACCTTC

size: many
D: TRBD2
V: TRBV7-8
J: TRBJ2-7
CDR3: CASSLEGEWGGEQYF
DNA: TGTGCCAGCAGCTTAGAAGGCGAGTGGGGGGGGGAGCAGTACTTC

size: NA
D: TRBD2
V: TRBV20-1
J: TRBJ2-3
CDR3: CSAREPQLAGKYF
DNA: TGCAGTGCTAGAGAGCCTCAACTAGCGGGAAAGTATTTT

size: many
D: NA
V: TRBV20-1
J: TRBJ2-1
CDR3: CSARDFLQNNEQFF
DNA: TGCAGTGCTAGAGATTTTCTCCAGAACAATGAGCAGTTCTTC

size: NA
D: NA
V: TRBV11-3
J: TRBJ2-3
CDR3: CASSAGLRLAEITDTQYF
DNA: TGTGCCAGCAGCGCCGGACTCAGATTAGCGGAAATCACAGATACGCAGTATTTT

size: NA
D: NA
V: TRBV5-6
J: TRBJ2-7
CDR3: CASSSFPPSYEQYF
DNA: TGTGCCAGCAGCTCCTTTCCACCTTCCTACGAGCAGTACTTC

size: NA
D: NA
V: TRBV18
J: TRBJ2-7
CDR3: CASSPPGAGAGSYEQYF
DNA: TGTGCCAGCTCACCCCCCGGGGCGGGCGCGGGATCCTACGAGCAGTACTTC

size: few
D: TRBD2
V: TRBV20-1
J: TRBJ2-2
CDR3: CSAAGAGQNTGELFF
DNA: TGCAGTGCTGCGGGAGCGGGGCAGAACACCGGGGAGCTGTTTTTT

size: many
D: NA
V: TRBV5-1
J: TRBJ1-5
CDR3: CASSLGQDQPQHF
DNA: TGCGCCAGCAGCCTAGGACAAGATCAGCCCCAGCATTTT

size: NA
D: TRBD2
V: TRBV10-2
J: TRBJ2-3
CDR3: CASRDTLAGVGTQYF
DNA: TGCGCCAGCAGGGACACGCTAGCGGGAGTAGGTACGCAGTATTTT

size: many
D: TRBD1
V: TRBV7-9
J: TRBJ1-1
CDR3: CASSFSPGTGKAFF
DNA: TGTGCCAGCAGCTTCAGTCCCGGGACAGGGAAAGCTTTCTTT

size: many
D: NA
V: TRBV28
J: TRBJ1-1
CDR3: CASSRALGPEAFF
DNA: TGTGCCAGCAGTCGTGCCTTGGGCCCTGAAGCTTTCTTT

size: few
D: NA
V: TRBV9
J: TRBJ2-7
CDR3: CASSPRGDNSYEQYF
DNA: TGTGCCAGCAGCCCTAGAGGGGACAACTCCTACGAGCAGTACTTC

size: many
D: NA
V: TRBV6-1
J: TRBJ2-3
CDR3: CASRLLGSFTDTQYF
DNA: TGTGCCAGCAGGCTTCTGGGGTCCTTCACAGATACGCAGTATTTT

size: few
D: NA
V: TRBV10-3
J: TRBJ1-2
CDR3: CAISDVNYGYTF
DNA: TGTGCCATCAGTGATGTCAACTATGGCTACACCTTC

size: many
D: NA
V: TRBV7-8
J: TRBJ1-1
CDR3: CASSSRPSGTEAFF
DNA: TGTGCCAGCAGTTCGCGGCCCTCTGGGACTGAAGCTTTCTTT

size: NA
D: NA
V: TRBV20-1
J: TRBJ2-3
CDR3: CSASAQGARGTDTQYF
DNA: TGCAGTGCTAGTGCCCAAGGGGCAAGAGGCACAGATACGCAGTATTTT

size: many
D: TRBD1
V: TRBV6-1
J: TRBJ2-5
CDR3: CASGDRQGVYETQYF
DNA: TGTGCCAGCGGGGACAGGCAGGGGGTGTATGAGACCCAGTACTTC

size: many
D: TRBD1
V: TRBV3-1
J: TRBJ2-5
CDR3: CASSQYHRGETQYF
DNA: TGTGCCAGCAGCCAATACCACAGGGGCGAGACCCAGTACTTC

size: NA
D: TRBD1
V: TRBV28
J: TRBJ1-1
CDR3: CASSFRTGEAFF
DNA: TGTGCCAGCAGTTTCAGGACAGGGGAAGCTTTCTTT

size: many
D: TRBD2
V: TRBV6-1
J: TRBJ2-1
CDR3: CASSDPGGAMHNEQFF
DNA: TGTGCCAGCAGCGACCCGGGAGGGGCGATGCACAATGAGCAGTTCTTC

size: many
D: TRBD2
V: TRBV27
J: TRBJ2-3
CDR3: CASSDRLRGVDTQYF
DNA: TGTGCCAGCTCGGACCGACTGCGGGGGGTAGATACGCAGTATTTT

size: NA
D: NA
V: TRBV7-9
J: TRBJ1-4
CDR3: CASSPGGEVNEKLFF
DNA: TGTGCCAGCAGCCCAGGCGGCGAGGTTAATGAAAAACTGTTTTTT

size: many
D: NA
V: TRBV7-8
J: TRBJ1-1
CDR3: CASSGLRGTEAFF
DNA: TGTGCCAGCAGCGGACTACGGGGCACTGAAGCTTTCTTT

size: many
D: NA
V: TRBV5-1
J: TRBJ1-2
CDR3: CASSLGQALNYGYTF
DNA: TGCGCCAGCAGCTTAGGGCAGGCTCTTAACTATGGCTACACCTTC

size: NA
D: TRBD1
V: TRBV20-1
J: TRBJ1-3
CDR3: CSAETGLNTIYF
DNA: TGCAGTGCTGAGACAGGGCTAAACACCATATATTTT

size: many
D: NA
V: TRBV28
J: TRBJ1-1
CDR3: CASSSDIPSEAFF
DNA: TGTGCCAGCAGTTCGGACATTCCCTCTGAAGCTTTCTTT

size: NA
D: NA
V: TRBV6-1
J: TRBJ1-3
CDR3: CASRETVGSGNTIYF
DNA: TGTGCCAGCCGGGAGACAGTTGGGTCCGGAAACACCATATATTTT

size: few
D: TRBD2
V: TRBV19
J: TRBJ2-7
CDR3: CASSIATSGLSYEQYF
DNA: TGTGCCAGTAGTATAGCGACTAGCGGGCTCTCCTACGAGCAGTACTTC

size: NA
D: NA
V: TRBV3-1
J: TRBJ1-6
CDR3: CASSQGTATNSPLHF
DNA: TGTGCCAGCAGCCAAGGGACAGCCACCAATTCACCCCTCCACTTT

size: many
D: NA
V: TRBV2
J: TRBJ2-2
CDR3: CASSERGPLNTGELFF
DNA: TGTGCCAGCAGTGAACGGGGGCCTTTGAACACCGGGGAGCTGTTTTTT

size: many
D: NA
V: TRBV20-1
J: TRBJ1-5
CDR3: CSARDPTANGGNQPQHF
DNA: TGCAGTGCTAGAGACCCGACAGCTAACGGGGGCAATCAGCCCCAGCATTTT

size: few
D: NA
V: TRBV5-1
J: TRBJ1-3
CDR3: CASSLDGFGGNTIYF
DNA: TGCGCCAGCAGCTTGGATGGGTTTGGTGGAAACACCATATATTTT

size: NA
D: TRBD2
V: TRBV3-1
J: TRBJ2-7
CDR3: CASSQRGGPSGSSYEQYF
DNA: TGTGCCAGCAGTCAAAGGGGGGGTCCTAGCGGGAGTTCCTACGAGCAGTACTTC

size: many
D: NA
V: TRBV3-1
J: TRBJ1-2
CDR3: CASSPTGRESANYGYTF
DNA: TGTGCCAGCAGCCCAACCGGGAGGGAATCAGCTAACTATGGCTACACCTTC

size: many
D: TRBD2
V: TRBV20-1
J: TRBJ2-7
CDR3: CSARAPGSGRTPYEQYF
DNA: TGCAGTGCTAGAGCACCCGGGAGCGGGAGAACCCCCTACGAGCAGTACTTC

size: many
D: NA
V: TRBV28
J: TRBJ1-2
CDR3: CASRSVGADSYYGYTF
DNA: TGTGCCAGCAGGTCGGTAGGCGCCGACAGCTACTATGGCTACACCTTC

size: NA
D: NA
V: TRBV19
J: TRBJ1-5
CDR3: CASSEARANQPQHF
DNA: TGTGCCAGTAGTGAGGCCAGGGCCAATCAGCCCCAGCATTTT

size: many
D: NA
V: TRBV6-2/TRBV6-3
J: TRBJ2-5
CDR3: CASTHRVGTQYF
DNA: TGTGCCAGCACCCACAGGGTTGGGACCCAGTACTTC

size: many
D: NA
V: TRBV28
J: TRBJ1-1
CDR3: CASRTLPDRLNTEAFF
DNA: TGTGCCAGCAGGACATTACCCGACAGGCTAAACACTGAAGCTTTCTTT

size: NA
D: NA
V: TRBV7-8
J: TRBJ1-4
CDR3: CASSFPEEQGGKLFF
DNA: TGTGCCAGCAGCTTCCCGGAGGAACAGGGCGGGAAACTGTTTTTT

size: few
D: NA
V: TRBV12-3/TRBV12-4
J: TRBJ2-7
CDR3: CASSLARWEQYF
DNA: TGTGCCAGCAGTTTAGCGCGGTGGGAGCAGTACTTC

size: NA
D: NA
V: TRBV6-5
J: TRBJ1-1
CDR3: CASSYYLGNTEAFF
DNA: TGTGCCAGCAGTTATTATCTGGGGAACACTGAAGCTTTCTTT

size: NA
D: TRBD1
V: TRBV30
J: TRBJ2-7
CDR3: CAWSVGQGTEQYF
DNA: TGTGCCTGGAGTGTGGGACAGGGAACCGAGCAGTACTTC

size: few
D: TRBD2
V: TRBV28
J: TRBJ2-3
CDR3: CASSPPWSGRTDTQYF
DNA: TGTGCCAGCAGTCCTCCCTGGAGCGGGAGGACAGATACGCAGTATTTT

size: NA
D: NA
V: TRBV19
J: TRBJ2-7
CDR3: CASSYRETYEQYF
DNA: TGTGCCAGTAGTTACAGGGAAACCTACGAGCAGTACTTC

size: NA
D: NA
V: TRBV20-1
J: TRBJ1-2
CDR3: CSASAGSFYGYTF
DNA: TGCAGTGCTAGCGCAGGGTCTTTCTATGGCTACACCTTC

size: few
D: NA
V: TRBV11-2
J: TRBJ1-3
CDR3: CASSALPRPTIYF
DNA: TGTGCCAGCAGCGCACTCCCCCGCCCCACCATATATTTT

size: many
D: TRBD1
V: TRBV24-1
J: TRBJ2-1
CDR3: CATSDFDRGAYNEQFF
DNA: TGTGCCACCAGTGATTTCGACAGGGGTGCCTACAATGAGCAGTTCTTC

size: NA
D: TRBD1
V: TRBV11-2
J: TRBJ2-1
CDR3: CASSLAMGDRAYNEQFF
DNA: TGTGCCAGCAGCTTGGCCATGGGGGACAGAGCCTACAATGAGCAGTTCTTC

size: many
D: TRBD2
V: TRBV6-5
J: TRBJ2-7
CDR3: CASSYSVLAGTYEQYF
DNA: TGTGCCAGCAGTTACTCGGTACTAGCGGGGACATACGAGCAGTACTTC

size: many
D: TRBD2
V: TRBV24-1
J: TRBJ2-1
CDR3: CATSDPAAGRRNEQFF
DNA: TGTGCCACCAGTGACCCGGCAGCGGGAAGGCGAAATGAGCAGTTCTTC

size: many
D: TRBD2
V: TRBV7-3
J: TRBJ2-3
CDR3: CASSLRPVAGYTDTQYF
DNA: TGTGCCAGCAGCTTAAGACCTGTAGCGGGATACACAGATACGCAGTATTTT

size: NA
D: TRBD2
V: TRBV9
J: TRBJ2-3
CDR3: CASSAGGSLSTDTQYF
DNA: TGTGCCAGCAGCGCGGGCGGGAGCCTCAGCACAGATACGCAGTATTTT

size: many
D: NA
V: TRBV5-6
J: TRBJ2-3
CDR3: CASSLISGGADTQYF
DNA: TGTGCCAGCAGCTTGATATCGGGGGGCGCAGATACGCAGTATTTT

size: many
D: NA
V: TRBV2
J: TRBJ1-4
CDR3: CASRQTGRKLFF
DNA: TGTGCCAGCAGGCAGACAGGTCGAAAACTGTTTTTT

size: many
D: NA
V: TRBV28
J: TRBJ2-7
CDR3: CASNNELGTPKYYEQYF
DNA: TGTGCCAGCAATAATGAACTCGGGACACCGAAATACTACGAGCAGTACTTC